This T cell receptor beta chain emerged from a study of CXCR3-negative and CXCR3-positive naive CD8 T cells. Study-wide results and limits: Cryopreservation partially decreased CXCR3 expression, and most assays used fresh PBMCs. Researchers report that CXCR3-positive naive cells carry more hydrophobic TRB CDR3s than CXCR3-negative naive cells.

On this clonotype itself: The antigen is not known.

Through 5' RACE with UMI labels, the TRB cDNA libraries were prepared. TCRdb reanalyzed the 5' RACE reads and collapses them to one entry per CDR3 protein, without DNA. The sample yields tens of thousands of distinct CDR3 sequences, of which the top ten take up roughly 0.64%. Germline assignment: CDR1 MNHEY and CDR2 SVGEGT. This CDR3 comprises 12 residues. The specimen was naive CXCR3+ CD8+ T cells from blood. As for subset: CD45RO-CCR7+CD27+CD95- naive CD8+ T cells expressing CXCR3 (TNR3+). The chain employs TRBV6-2 or TRBV6-3 and TRBJ2-7; TCRdb returns TRBD1, unconfirmable since there is no DNA. The sequence was collected from a human donor in good health. Some clones in this sample may be carry-over from other donors' samples. CDR3 in amino acids: CASSYGGGEQYF.